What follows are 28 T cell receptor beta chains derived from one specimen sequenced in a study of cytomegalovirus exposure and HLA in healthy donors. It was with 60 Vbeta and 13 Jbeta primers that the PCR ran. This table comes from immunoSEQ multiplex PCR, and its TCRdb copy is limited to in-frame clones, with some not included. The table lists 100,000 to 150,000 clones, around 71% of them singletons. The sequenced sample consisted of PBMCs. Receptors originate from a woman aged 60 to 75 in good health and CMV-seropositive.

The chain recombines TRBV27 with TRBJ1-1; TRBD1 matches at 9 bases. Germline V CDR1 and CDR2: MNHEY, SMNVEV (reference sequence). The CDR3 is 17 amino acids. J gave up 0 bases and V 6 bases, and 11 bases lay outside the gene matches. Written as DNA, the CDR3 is TGTGCCAGCAGCAAGAAGGTTACAGGGGGCGTGAACACTGAAGCTTTCTTT. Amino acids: CASSKKVTGGVNTEAFF.

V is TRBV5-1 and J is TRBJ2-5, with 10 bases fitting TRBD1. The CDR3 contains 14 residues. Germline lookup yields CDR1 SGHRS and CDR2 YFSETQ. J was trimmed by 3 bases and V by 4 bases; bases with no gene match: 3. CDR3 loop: CASSAGTGEETQYF. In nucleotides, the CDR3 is TGCGCCAGCAGCGCGGGGACAGGGGAAGAGACCCAGTACTTC.

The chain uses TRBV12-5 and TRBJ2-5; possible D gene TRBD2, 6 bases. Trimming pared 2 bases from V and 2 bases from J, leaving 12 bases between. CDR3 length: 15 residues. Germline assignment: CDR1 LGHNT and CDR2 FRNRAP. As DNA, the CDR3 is TGTGCTAGTGGTTTGCCAGGAGGGGAGCAAGAGACCCAGTACTTC. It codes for CASGLPGGEQETQYF.

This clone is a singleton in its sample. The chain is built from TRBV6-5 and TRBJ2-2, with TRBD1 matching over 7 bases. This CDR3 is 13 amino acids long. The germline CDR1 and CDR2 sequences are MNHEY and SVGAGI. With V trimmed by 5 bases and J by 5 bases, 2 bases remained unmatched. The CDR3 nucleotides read TGTGCCAGCAGTAGGGGGCATACCGGGGAGCTGTTTTTT. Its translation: CASSRGHTGELFF.

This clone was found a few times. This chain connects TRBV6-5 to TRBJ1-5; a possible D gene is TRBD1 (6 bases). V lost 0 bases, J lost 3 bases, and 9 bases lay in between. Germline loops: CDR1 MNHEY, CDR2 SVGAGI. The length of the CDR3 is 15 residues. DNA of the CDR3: TGTGCCAGCAGTTACTCGGACAGCCCCAATCAGCCCCAGCATTTT. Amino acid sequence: CASSYSDSPNQPQHF.

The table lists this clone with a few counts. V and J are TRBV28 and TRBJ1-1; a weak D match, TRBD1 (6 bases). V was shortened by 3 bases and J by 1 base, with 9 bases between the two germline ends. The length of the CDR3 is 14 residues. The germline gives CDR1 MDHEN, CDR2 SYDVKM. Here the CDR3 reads CASSLRGRNTEAFF. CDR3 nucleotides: TGTGCCAGCAGTTTGAGGGGGAGGAACACTGAAGCTTTCTTT.

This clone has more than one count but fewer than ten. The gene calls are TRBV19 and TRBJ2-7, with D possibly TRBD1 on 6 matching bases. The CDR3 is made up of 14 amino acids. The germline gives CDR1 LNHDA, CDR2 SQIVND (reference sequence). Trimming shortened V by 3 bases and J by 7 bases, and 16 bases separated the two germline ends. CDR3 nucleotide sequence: TGTGCCAGTAGTATCCAAACAGGGCCGGGGGAGCAGTACTTC. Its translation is CASSIQTGPGEQYF.

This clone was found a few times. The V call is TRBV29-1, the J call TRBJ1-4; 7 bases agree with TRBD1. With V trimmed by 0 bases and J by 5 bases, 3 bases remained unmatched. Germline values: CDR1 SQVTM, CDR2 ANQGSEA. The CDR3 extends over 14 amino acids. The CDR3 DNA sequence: TGCAGCGTTGAAGAGGGGACAGAGAATGAAAAACTGTTTTTT. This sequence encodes CSVEEGTENEKLFF.

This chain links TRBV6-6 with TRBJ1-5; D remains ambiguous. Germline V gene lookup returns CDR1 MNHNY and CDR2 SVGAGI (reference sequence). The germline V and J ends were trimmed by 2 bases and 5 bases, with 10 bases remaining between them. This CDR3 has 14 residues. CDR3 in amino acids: CASSYTTSDQPQHF. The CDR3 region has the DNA TGTGCCAGCAGTTACACAACCAGTGATCAGCCCCAGCATTTT.

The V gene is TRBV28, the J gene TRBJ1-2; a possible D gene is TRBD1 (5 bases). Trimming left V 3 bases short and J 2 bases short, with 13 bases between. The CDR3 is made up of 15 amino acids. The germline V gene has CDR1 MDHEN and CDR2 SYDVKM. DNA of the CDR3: TGTGCCAGCAGTTTTGTGGCAGGGAACAACTATGGCTACACCTTC. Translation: CASSFVAGNNYGYTF.

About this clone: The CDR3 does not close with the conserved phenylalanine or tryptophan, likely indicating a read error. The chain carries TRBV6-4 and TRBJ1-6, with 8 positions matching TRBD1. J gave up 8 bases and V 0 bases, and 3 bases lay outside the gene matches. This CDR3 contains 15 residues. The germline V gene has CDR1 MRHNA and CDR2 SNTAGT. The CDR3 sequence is CASSDSGQGYSPLHL. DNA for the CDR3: TGTGCCAGCAGTGACTCAGGACAGGGTTATTCACCCCTCCACCTT.

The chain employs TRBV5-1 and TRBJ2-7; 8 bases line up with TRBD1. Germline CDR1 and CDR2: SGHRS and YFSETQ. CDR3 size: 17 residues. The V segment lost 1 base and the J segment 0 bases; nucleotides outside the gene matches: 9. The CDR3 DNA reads TGCGCCAGCAGCTTGATCCCCCCAGGACAGGGCTCCTACGAGCAGTACTTC. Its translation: CASSLIPPGQGSYEQYF.

CDR3 DNA sequence: TGTGCCAGCAGTTCAGGGCCTTATCATCAAGAGACCCAGTACTTC. Translating it yields CASSSGPYHQETQYF. The chain links TRBV6-6 to TRBJ2-5; weak D call: TRBD1 (5 bases). V lost 4 bases, J lost 2 bases, and 14 bases lay in between. The germline V gene has CDR1 MNHNY and CDR2 SVGAGI (reference sequence). The CDR3 consists of 15 residues.

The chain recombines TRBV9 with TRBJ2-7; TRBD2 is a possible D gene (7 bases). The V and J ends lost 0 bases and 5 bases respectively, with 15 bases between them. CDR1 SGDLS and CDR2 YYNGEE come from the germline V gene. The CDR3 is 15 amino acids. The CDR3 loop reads CASSVEGGGLDEQYF. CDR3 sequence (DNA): TGTGCCAGCAGCGTAGAGGGCGGGGGCCTTGACGAGCAGTACTTC.

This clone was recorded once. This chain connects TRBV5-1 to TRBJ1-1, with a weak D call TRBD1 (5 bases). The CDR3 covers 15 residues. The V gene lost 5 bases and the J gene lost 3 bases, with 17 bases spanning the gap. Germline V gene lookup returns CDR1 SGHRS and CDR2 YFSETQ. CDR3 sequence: CASRPVGIQDTEAFF. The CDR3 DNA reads TGCGCCAGCAGACCGGTGGGGATACAGGACACTGAAGCTTTCTTT.

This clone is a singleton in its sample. The CDR3 DNA sequence: TGTGCCAGCAGCTTACGACAGGGGGTAGAAAACGAGCAGTACTTC. It is translated as CASSLRQGVENEQYF. This chain links TRBV7-9 with TRBJ2-7, with 9 bases identical to TRBD1. V shed 2 bases and J 5 bases; nucleotides not matched to a gene: 7. Germline V CDR1 and CDR2: SEHNR, FQNEAQ (reference sequence). The CDR3 spans 15 residues.

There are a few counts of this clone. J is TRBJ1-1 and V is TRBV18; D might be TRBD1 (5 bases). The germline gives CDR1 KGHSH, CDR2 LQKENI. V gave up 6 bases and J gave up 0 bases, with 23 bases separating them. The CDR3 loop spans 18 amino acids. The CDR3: CASSVNPGGVLVNTEAFF. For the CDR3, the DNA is TGTGCCAGCTCCGTGAACCCGGGGGGGGTCCTAGTGAACACTGAAGCTTTCTTT.

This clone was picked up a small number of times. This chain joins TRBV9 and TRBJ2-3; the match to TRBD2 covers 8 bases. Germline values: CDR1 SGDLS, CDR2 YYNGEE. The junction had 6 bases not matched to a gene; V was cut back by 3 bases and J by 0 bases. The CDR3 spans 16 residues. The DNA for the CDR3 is TGTGCCAGCAGCGCCGGGGGGGGCTATAGCACAGATACGCAGTATTTT. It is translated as CASSAGGGYSTDTQYF.

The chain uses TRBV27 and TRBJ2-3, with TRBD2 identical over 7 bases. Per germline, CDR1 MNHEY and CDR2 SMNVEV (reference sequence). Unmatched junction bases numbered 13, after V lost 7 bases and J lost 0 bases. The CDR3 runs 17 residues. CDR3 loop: CASKKAGVFPSTDTQYF. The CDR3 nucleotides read TGTGCCAGCAAAAAGGCGGGGGTCTTCCCTAGCACAGATACGCAGTATTTT.

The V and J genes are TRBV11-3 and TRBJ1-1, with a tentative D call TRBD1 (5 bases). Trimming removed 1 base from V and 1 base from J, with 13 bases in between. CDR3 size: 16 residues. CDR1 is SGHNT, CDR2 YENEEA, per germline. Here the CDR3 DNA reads TGTGCCAGCAGCTTAGGGCGGGGGAAGGGGAACACTGAAGCTTTCTTT. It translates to CASSLGRGKGNTEAFF.

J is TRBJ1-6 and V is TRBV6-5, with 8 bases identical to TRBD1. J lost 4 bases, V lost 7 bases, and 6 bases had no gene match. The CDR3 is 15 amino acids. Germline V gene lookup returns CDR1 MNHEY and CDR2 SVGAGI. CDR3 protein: CASNPDRGYNSPLHF. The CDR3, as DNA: TGTGCCAGCAATCCAGACAGGGGTTATAATTCACCCCTCCACTTT.

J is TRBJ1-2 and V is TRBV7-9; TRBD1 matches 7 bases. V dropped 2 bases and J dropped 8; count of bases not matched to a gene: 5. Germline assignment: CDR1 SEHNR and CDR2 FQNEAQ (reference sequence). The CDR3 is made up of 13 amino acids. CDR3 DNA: TGTGCCAGCAGCTTACTTCAGGGGGGAGGCTACACCTTC. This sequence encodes CASSLLQGGGYTF.

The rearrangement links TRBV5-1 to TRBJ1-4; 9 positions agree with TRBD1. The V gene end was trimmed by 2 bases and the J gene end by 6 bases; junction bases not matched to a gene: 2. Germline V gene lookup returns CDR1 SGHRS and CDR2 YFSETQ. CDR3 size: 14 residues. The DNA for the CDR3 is TGCGCCAGCAGCTTCGGGACAGGGTATGAAAAACTGTTTTTT. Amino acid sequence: CASSFGTGYEKLFF.

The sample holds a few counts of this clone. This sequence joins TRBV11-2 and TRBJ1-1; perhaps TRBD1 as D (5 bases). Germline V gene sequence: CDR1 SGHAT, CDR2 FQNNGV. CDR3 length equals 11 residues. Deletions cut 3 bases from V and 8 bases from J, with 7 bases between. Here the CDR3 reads CASSFGGEAFF. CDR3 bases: TGTGCCAGCAGCTTCGGGGGAGAAGCTTTCTTT.

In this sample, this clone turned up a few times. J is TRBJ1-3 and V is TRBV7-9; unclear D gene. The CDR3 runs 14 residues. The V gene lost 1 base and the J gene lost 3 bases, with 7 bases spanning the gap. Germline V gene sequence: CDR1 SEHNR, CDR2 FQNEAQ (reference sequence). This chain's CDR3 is CASSLVTVGNTIYF. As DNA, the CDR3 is TGTGCCAGCAGCTTAGTCACAGTTGGAAACACCATATATTTT.

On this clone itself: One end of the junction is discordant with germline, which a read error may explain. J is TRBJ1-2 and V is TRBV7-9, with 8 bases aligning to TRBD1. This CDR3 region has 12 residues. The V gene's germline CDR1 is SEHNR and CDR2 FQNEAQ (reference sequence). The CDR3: CSSLGQVAPYTF. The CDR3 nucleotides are TGTTCCAGCTTGGGACAGGTCGCGCCCTACACCTTC. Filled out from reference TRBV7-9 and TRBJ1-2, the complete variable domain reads DTGVSQNPRHKITKRGQNVTFRCDPISEHNRLYWYRQTLGQGPEFLTYFQNEAQLEKSRLLSDRFSAERPKGSFSTLEIQRTEQGDSAMYLCSSLGQVAPYTFGSGTRLTVV.

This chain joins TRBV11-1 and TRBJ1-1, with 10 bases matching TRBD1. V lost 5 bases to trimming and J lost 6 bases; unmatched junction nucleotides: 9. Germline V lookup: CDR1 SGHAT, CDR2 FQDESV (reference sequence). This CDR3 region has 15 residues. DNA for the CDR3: TGTGCCAGCAGCCCCCGGACAGGGGGTCGGGCTGAAGCTTTCTTT. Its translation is CASSPRTGGRAEAFF.

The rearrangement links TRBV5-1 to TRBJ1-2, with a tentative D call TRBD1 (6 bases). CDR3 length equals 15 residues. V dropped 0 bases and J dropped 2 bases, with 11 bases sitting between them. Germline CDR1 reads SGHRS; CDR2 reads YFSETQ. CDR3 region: CASSLEPGVNYGYTF. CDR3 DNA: TGCGCCAGCAGCTTGGAGCCAGGGGTGAACTATGGCTACACCTTC.